These T cell receptor beta chains were read from a single sample in a study of T-cell reconstitution after alpha-beta-depleted transplantation in children. From the PCR reads, TCRdb called clonotypes with MiXCR, one entry per CDR3 protein. Of roughly 500,000 distinct CDR3 sequences in the sample, 10% to 13% were seen once. The sequenced sample was PBMCs, obtained before TCRalphabeta/CD19-depleted stem cell transplant. These receptors came from a child under 10 years old with inherited bone marrow failure, due to receive a stem cell transplant. The CDR3 runs from the conserved cysteine through the conserved F or W. D genes are given only for firm matches. Size values are once, few and many counts, or a class for expanded clones, and some rows have none.

v_call	j_call	clone_size	d_call	cdr3_aa	cdr3_nt
TRBV7-2	TRBJ1-6	NA	NA	CASSSVRANSPLHF	TGTGCCAGCAGCTCGGTACGGGCTAATTCACCCCTCCACTTT
TRBV27	TRBJ2-2	many	TRBD1	CASSLTGGGTGELFF	TGTGCCAGCAGTCTTACAGGGGGAGGCACCGGGGAGCTGTTTTTT
TRBV6-5	TRBJ1-2	many	NA	CASSYSNYGYTF	TGTGCCAGCAGTTACTCAAACTATGGCTACACCTTC
TRBV12-3/TRBV12-4	TRBJ2-2	many	TRBD2	CASKTGLAPRELFF	TGTGCCAGCAAAACGGGACTAGCCCCGCGGGAGCTGTTTTTT
TRBV30	TRBJ2-1	NA	NA	CAWSGRDFSYNEQFF	TGTGCCTGGAGTGGCCGGGACTTTTCCTACAATGAGCAGTTCTTC
TRBV5-6	TRBJ1-2	few	NA	CASSLTGYFGYTF	TGTGCCAGCAGCTTGACAGGGTACTTCGGCTACACCTTC
TRBV3-1	TRBJ1-2	many	TRBD1	CASSQGWTGANYGYTF	TGTGCCAGCAGCCAAGGATGGACAGGGGCGAACTATGGCTACACCTTC
TRBV29-1	TRBJ1-2	few	TRBD1	CSVEDRGQGLYGYTF	TGCAGCGTTGAAGATAGGGGACAGGGCCTCTATGGCTACACCTTC
TRBV20-1	TRBJ2-3	NA	NA	CSARDVGTHTQYF	TGCAGTGCTAGAGATGTGGGTACGCATACGCAGTATTTT
TRBV28	TRBJ2-5	NA	TRBD1	CASSLGDRVLQETQYF	TGTGCCAGCAGTTTAGGGGACAGGGTTTTACAAGAGACCCAGTACTTC
TRBV28	TRBJ2-1	many	TRBD2	CASSFGAGVGNEQFF	TGTGCCAGCAGTTTTGGGGCGGGGGTAGGAAATGAGCAGTTCTTC
TRBV28	TRBJ1-5	few	NA	CASSLGWGPGQPQHF	TGTGCCAGCAGTTTAGGTTGGGGTCCGGGTCAGCCCCAGCATTTT
TRBV12-3/TRBV12-4	TRBJ2-1	many	NA	CASSLVQGGYNEQFF	TGTGCCAGCAGTCTAGTGCAGGGCGGGTACAATGAGCAGTTCTTC
TRBV27	TRBJ2-4	few	TRBD2	CASSQKVGGTSGIRAKNIQYF	TGTGCCAGCAGCCAGAAAGTTGGGGGGACTAGCGGGATTCGGGCCAAAAACATTCAGTACTTC
TRBV10-2	TRBJ2-7	NA	NA	CASKVQGSYEQYF	TGCGCCAGCAAGGTCCAGGGCTCCTACGAGCAGTACTTC
TRBV6-2/TRBV6-3	TRBJ2-1	many	TRBD2	CASRPTSGRVGEQFF	TGTGCCAGCAGACCGACTAGCGGGAGGGTCGGTGAGCAGTTCTTC
TRBV19	TRBJ2-7	many	NA	CASSVLAESYEQYF	TGTGCCAGTAGTGTATTAGCGGAATCCTACGAGCAGTACTTC
TRBV10-3	TRBJ2-7	many	TRBD2	CAISEELAGGSYEQYF	TGTGCCATCAGTGAAGAACTAGCGGGAGGGTCCTACGAGCAGTACTTC
TRBV6-2/TRBV6-3	TRBJ2-7	many	TRBD2	CASSSGTSGSYEQYF	TGTGCCAGCAGTTCCGGGACTAGCGGATCCTACGAGCAGTACTTC
TRBV7-2	TRBJ1-5	many	NA	CASSLVWQGYQPQHF	TGTGCCAGCAGCTTAGTGTGGCAGGGGTATCAGCCCCAGCATTTT
TRBV27	TRBJ2-7	many	TRBD2	CASSPGLAGAHEQYF	TGTGCCAGCAGTCCGGGACTAGCGGGAGCCCACGAGCAGTACTTC
TRBV28	TRBJ2-7	many	NA	CASSLGRQARYEQYF	TGTGCCAGCAGTTTAGGGAGGCAGGCTCGCTACGAGCAGTACTTC
TRBV15	TRBJ1-1	many	NA	CATSTRLGRGLGTEAFF	TGTGCCACCAGCACCCGCTTAGGACGTGGACTGGGGACTGAAGCTTTCTTT
TRBV12-3/TRBV12-4	TRBJ1-2	few	NA	CASSLGTFPNYGYTF	TGTGCCAGCAGTCTAGGGACATTTCCTAACTATGGCTACACCTTC
TRBV7-9	TRBJ2-7	NA	TRBD1	CASSSGDRIYEQYF	TGTGCCAGCAGCTCCGGGGACAGAATCTACGAGCAGTACTTC
TRBV11-2	TRBJ2-1	many	NA	CASSLDGDIRVSPFF	TGTGCCAGCAGCTTAGATGGAGATATTCGGGTGTCCCCGTTCTTC
TRBV28	TRBJ2-7	many	NA	CASSRGPISYEQYF	TGTGCCAGCAGCCGAGGACCGATCTCCTACGAGCAGTACTTC
TRBV28	TRBJ1-1	many	NA	CASTGNTEAFF	TGTGCCAGCACCGGGAACACTGAAGCTTTCTTT
TRBV12-3/TRBV12-4	TRBJ2-7	few	TRBD2	CASRPSGTYEQYF	TGTGCCAGCCGCCCTAGCGGTACCTACGAGCAGTACTTC
TRBV12-3/TRBV12-4	TRBJ2-5	few	TRBD1	CASSFVGQGGETQYF	TGTGCCAGCAGTTTCGTGGGACAGGGTGGAGAGACCCAGTACTTC
TRBV20-1	TRBJ2-2	many	NA	CSARERQGGTGELFF	TGCAGTGCTAGAGAAAGACAGGGAGGAACCGGGGAGCTGTTTTTT
TRBV11-2	TRBJ1-1	once	NA	CASSFWTGENTEAFF	TGTGCCAGCAGCTTCTGGACGGGAGAGAACACTGAAGCTTTCTTT
TRBV20-1	TRBJ2-2	many	NA	CSARDTLSTGELFF	TGCAGTGCTAGGGACACTTTATCCACCGGGGAGCTGTTTTTT
TRBV10-2	TRBJ2-1	many	NA	CASSEQGNEQFF	TGCGCCAGCAGTGAACAGGGCAATGAGCAGTTCTTC
TRBV6-4	TRBJ2-3	many	TRBD2	CASSLGFGLAGGGTDTQYF	TGTGCCAGCAGTCTAGGGTTTGGACTAGCGGGAGGGGGCACAGATACGCAGTATTTT
TRBV5-4	TRBJ2-1	NA	NA	CASSLVARSYNEQFF	TGTGCCAGCAGCTTGGTAGCGAGATCATACAATGAGCAGTTCTTC
TRBV4-3	TRBJ1-2	NA	NA	CASSQEHWGYGYTF	TGCGCCAGCAGCCAAGAACATTGGGGGTATGGCTACACCTTC
TRBV2	TRBJ2-7	many	NA	CASSDTRGREQYF	TGTGCCAGCAGTGACACCAGGGGACGGGAGCAGTACTTC
TRBV5-1	TRBJ1-2	many	TRBD1	CASSLAGQVYGYTF	TGCGCCAGCAGCTTGGCCGGACAGGTCTATGGCTACACCTTC